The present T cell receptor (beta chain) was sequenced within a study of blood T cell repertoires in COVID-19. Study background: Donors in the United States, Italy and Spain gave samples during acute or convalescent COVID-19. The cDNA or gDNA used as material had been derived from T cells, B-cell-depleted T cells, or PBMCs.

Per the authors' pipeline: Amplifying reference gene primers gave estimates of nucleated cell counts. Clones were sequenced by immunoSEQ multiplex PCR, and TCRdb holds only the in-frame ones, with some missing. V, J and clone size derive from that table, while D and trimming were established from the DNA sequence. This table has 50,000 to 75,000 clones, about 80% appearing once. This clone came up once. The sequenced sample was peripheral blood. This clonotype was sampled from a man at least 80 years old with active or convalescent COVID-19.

CDR3 sequence: CASSMDRDSEKLFF. The CDR3 DNA reads TGTGCCAGCAGTATGGACAGGGATAGTGAAAAACTGTTTTTT. This sequence joins TRBV27 and TRBJ1-4, with 8 positions matching TRBD1. J gave up 7 bases and V 5 bases, and 6 bases lay outside the gene matches. Looked up from germline, CDR1 is MNHEY and CDR2 is SMNVEV (reference sequence). The CDR3 sequence is 14 residues long.